This TCR beta chain was sequenced during a study of response to subunit inactivated influenza vaccine. General study results and limits: Few new T cells, the authors suggested, are recruited by each seasonal influenza vaccination.

TCRdb used MiXCR to reprocess the RT-PCR reads, holding one entry per CDR3 protein. The sample consists of 800,000 to 1,000,000 distinct CDR3 sequences, approximately 22% of them appearing once. In the case of this clonotype: Its matching antigen is unknown.

Germline assignment: CDR1 SGHTA and CDR2 FQGNSA. CDR3 length: 15 residues. Trimming removed 2 bases at V and 0 bases at J, with 5 bases between. This clonotype originated in a man aged 45-65 years who received an inactivated influenza vaccine. The chain recombines TRBV7-2 with TRBJ2-6, with D unresolved. Sequences were derived from PBMCs from blood, sampled 4 to 6 days after vaccination. DNA of the CDR3: TGTGCCAGCAGCTTATCGGTCTCTGGGGCCAACGTCCTGACTTTC. Encoded protein: CASSLSVSGANVLTF.